Presented here are 18 T cell receptor beta chains from one specimen sequenced in a study of metastatic and nonmetastatic thyroid tumors. TCRdb re-clonotyped the PCR reads through MiXCR. This table has tens of thousands of clones, more than 25% appearing once. Every patient was untreated before thyroid surgery. Input material: blood. The receptors come from a male donor with papillary thyroid cancer or a benign thyroid nodule (not recorded which). Some clones in this sample may be carry-over from other donors' samples.

This clone was recorded many times. The CDR3 loop is CASSDAGELFF. The CDR3 DNA is TGTGCCAGCAGTGACGCCGGGGAGCTGTTTTTT. The rearrangement links TRBV6-2 or TRBV6-3 to TRBJ2-2; D gene unclear. V lost 5 bases to trimming and J lost 6 bases, with 4 bases between them. The CDR3 has 11 residues. CDR1 is MNHEY and CDR2 is SVGEGT in the germline V gene.

With regard to this clone: A read error may produce the germline difference seen at one junction end. V and J are TRBV5-1 and TRBJ2-3, with 8 positions matching TRBD2. From germline, CDR1 is SGHRS and CDR2 YFSETQ. The CDR3 loop spans 16 amino acids. CDR3 sequence (DNA): TGCTCCAGCACCTCTGGACTAGCCCGGTCCACAGATACGCAGTATTTT. It yields the protein CSSTSGLARSTDTQYF.

This clone was found a few times. The chain has TRBV7-2 and TRBJ2-7; unclear D gene. This CDR3 has 13 amino acids. V was clipped by 5 bases and J by 4 bases, with 12 bases between them. The germline gives CDR1 SGHTA, CDR2 FQGNSA. The CDR3 DNA follows: TGTGCCAGCAGCCTACGGTCCAATTACGAGCAGTACTTC. This gives the protein CASSLRSNYEQYF.

The table lists this clone with many counts. The CDR3 DNA reads as TGCGCCAGCAGCCGGATCCCCGACGGACTCAATCAGCCCCAGCATTTT. Translation: CASSRIPDGLNQPQHF. The chain has TRBV4-1 and TRBJ1-5; no clear D. Per germline, CDR1 MGHRA and CDR2 YSYEKL. This CDR3 spans 16 amino acids. V gave up 4 bases and J gave up 3 bases, with 16 bases separating them.

This clone was seen a few times. The chain combines TRBV5-5 with TRBJ1-2, with D uncertain. The CDR3 loop spans 13 amino acids. Germline values: CDR1 SGHKS, CDR2 YYEKEE (reference sequence). V dropped 4 bases and J dropped 6 bases, with 13 bases sitting between them. As DNA, the CDR3 is TGTGCCAGCAGCCCGTGGTATCAGAATGGCTACACCTTC. It translates to CASSPWYQNGYTF.

The sample holds many counts of this clone. The genes are TRBV6-1 and TRBJ2-2, with D tentatively TRBD1 or TRBD2 (5 bases each). Trimming left V 5 bases short and J 2 bases short, with 9 bases between. CDR1 and CDR2 (germline): MNHNS, SASEGT. CDR3 size: 14 residues. CDR3 sequence (DNA): TGTGCCAGCAGTTGGGACCGTAACACCGGGGAGCTGTTTTTT. Translation gives CASSWDRNTGELFF.

This clone qualifies as medium-sized (0.01 to 0.1%). The junction does not match germline at one end; this may be a read error. The CDR3 DNA reads as TGTGCCAGCAGTAACCCTCTAGATCCCTCGGTCTTC. Protein: CASSNPLDPSVF. The J gene is TRBJ2-7, the V gene TRBV6-2 or TRBV6-3, with unresolved D. There are 12 residues in the CDR3. CDR1 MNHEY and CDR2 SVGEGT come from the germline V gene.

The V call is TRBV27, the J call TRBJ2-7; TRBD1 is a possible D gene (5 bases). The V end lost 4 bases, the J end lost 2 bases, and 9 bases lay between the germline ends. Germline V gene lookup returns CDR1 MNHEY and CDR2 SMNVEV (reference sequence). The CDR3 totals 13 residues. CDR3 bases: TGTGCCAGCAGTTCGTGGACAACCTACGAGCAGTACTTC. Translating gives CASSSWTTYEQYF.

This clone came up a few times. A read error may produce the germline difference seen at one junction end. This chain uses TRBV7-3 with TRBJ2-1; D is undetermined. The CDR3 is 15 amino acids. Germline lookup yields CDR1 SGHTA and CDR2 FQGTGA. The CDR3 DNA follows: TGTGCCAGCAGCTTAGCAACGAGTCCATACAATGAGCAGTCCTTC. Translation gives CASSLATSPYNEQSF.

This clone is termed medium-sized (0.01 to 0.1%). This sequence joins TRBV6-1 and TRBJ2-7; TRBD2 matches at 7 bases. Trimming took 5 bases from V and 5 from J; bases not matched to a gene: 12. From germline, CDR1 is MNHNS and CDR2 SASEGT. This CDR3 comprises 15 residues. The CDR3 sequence is CASSYSGRGSHEQYF. The CDR3 DNA follows: TGTGCCAGCAGTTATAGCGGGCGCGGGTCCCACGAGCAGTACTTC.

This clone was counted a few times. The V and J genes are TRBV2 and TRBJ1-3; D gene ambiguous. The CDR3 loop spans 15 amino acids. The germline gives CDR1 SNHLY, CDR2 FYNNEI. V lost 6 bases to trimming and J lost 1 base, with 13 bases between them. CDR3 nucleotides: TGTGCCAGCAGCCTCCCTGACAAGTCTGGAAACACCATATATTTT. It codes for CASSLPDKSGNTIYF.

The sample holds a few counts of this clone. With a much larger clone just one base away, this may be a read error. CDR3 region: CASSVCSLDPDTQYF. CDR3 DNA: TGTGCCAGCAGCGTATGTAGTTTGGACCCAGATACGCAGTATTTT. The chain couples TRBV11-3 to TRBJ2-3; no definite D call. Trimming cost V 5 bases and J 4 bases, with 16 bases left between them. CDR3 length equals 15 residues. CDR1 and CDR2 from the germline V gene are SGHNT and YENEEA.

A few counts support this clone. The CDR3 does not close with the conserved phenylalanine or tryptophan, likely indicating a read error. V is TRBV2 and J is TRBJ1-2; D remains unclear. Germline V lookup: CDR1 SNHLY, CDR2 FYNNEI. The CDR3 is 13 amino acids. V was trimmed by 8 bases and J by 2 bases, leaving 12 bases between them. The CDR3 sequence: CASQPGTNYGYTL. The CDR3 nucleotides are TGTGCCAGCCAACCGGGAACCAACTATGGCTACACCCTC.

Ten or more counts support this clone. CDR3 DNA sequence: TGTGCCAGCAGCTTTGGGGGAGCCCCCAAATTTGAGCAGTTCTTC. The encoded protein is CASSFGGAPKFEQFF. This chain links TRBV7-4 with TRBJ2-1; D may be TRBD1 or TRBD2 (5 bases each). This CDR3 contains 15 residues. Trimming removed 3 bases from V and 9 bases from J, with 18 bases in between. Germline V lookup: CDR1 SGHVT, CDR2 SQSDAQ. Looking up the rest from reference TRBV7-4 and TRBJ2-1 gives the full variable domain: GAGVSQSPRYKVAKRGRDVALRCDSISGHVTLYWYRQTLGQGSEVLTYSQSDAQRDKSGRPSGRFSAERPERSVSTLKIQRTEQGDSAVYLCASSFGGAPKFEQFFGPGTRLTVL.

There are a few counts of this clone. The chain joins TRBV6-2 or TRBV6-3 to TRBJ1-5, with no clear D. The CDR3 is made up of 13 amino acids. Per germline, CDR1 MNHEY and CDR2 SVGEGT. Trimming shortened V by 0 bases and J by 3 bases, and 3 bases separated the two germline ends. Here the CDR3 reads CASSYSDNQPQHF. The CDR3 nucleotides are TGTGCCAGCAGTTACTCGGACAATCAGCCCCAGCATTTT.

This clone occurred many times. The chain couples TRBV30 to TRBJ2-2; D is unresolved. From germline, CDR1 is GTSNPN and CDR2 SVGIG (reference sequence). This CDR3 region has 14 residues. V was pared by 3 bases and J by 2 bases, with 10 bases between. CDR3 region: CAWRENPNTGELFF. As DNA, the CDR3 is TGTGCCTGGAGAGAAAACCCCAACACCGGGGAGCTGTTTTTT.

Concerning this clone: A much bigger clone sits one base away, suggesting this may be a read error. The chain joins TRBV7-8 to TRBJ2-7; weak D call: TRBD1 (5 bases). V was clipped by 5 bases and J by 9 bases, with 17 bases between them. CDR1 is SGHVS, CDR2 FQNEAQ, per germline. This CDR3 has 13 amino acids. The DNA for the CDR3 is TGTGCCAGCAGCCATCACAGGTCTCCGATGCAGTACTTC. Translation gives CASSHHRSPMQYF.

This clone was counted once. This chain uses TRBV13 with TRBJ2-7, with D tentatively TRBD1 or TRBD2 (7 bases each). The CDR3 is 15 residues long. Germline V gives CDR1 PRHDT, CDR2 FYEKMQ (reference sequence). The V end was cut by 2 bases, the J end by 1 base, with 12 bases between. The CDR3 DNA follows: TGTGCCAGCAGCTTACAGGGGGGGCGGTCCTACGAGCAGTACTTC. Its translation: CASSLQGGRSYEQYF.